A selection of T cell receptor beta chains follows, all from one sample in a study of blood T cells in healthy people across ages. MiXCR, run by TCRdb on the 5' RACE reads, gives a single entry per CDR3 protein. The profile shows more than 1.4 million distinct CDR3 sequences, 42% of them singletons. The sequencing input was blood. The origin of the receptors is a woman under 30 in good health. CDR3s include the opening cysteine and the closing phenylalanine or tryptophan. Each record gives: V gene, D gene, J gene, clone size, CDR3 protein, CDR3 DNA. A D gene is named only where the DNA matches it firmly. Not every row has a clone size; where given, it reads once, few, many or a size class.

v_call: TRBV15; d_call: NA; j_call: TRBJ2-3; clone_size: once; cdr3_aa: CATSRVGPTDTQYF; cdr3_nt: TGTGCCACCAGCAGAGTCGGACCCACAGATACGCAGTATTTT
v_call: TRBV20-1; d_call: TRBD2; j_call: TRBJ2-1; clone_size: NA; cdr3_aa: CSGGGTSGYNEQFF; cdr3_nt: TGCAGTGGGGGTGGGACTAGCGGGTACAATGAGCAGTTCTTC
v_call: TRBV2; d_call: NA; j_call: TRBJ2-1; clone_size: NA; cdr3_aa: CATPGLGGDEQFF; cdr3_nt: TGTGCCACACCGGGACTAGGGGGCGATGAGCAGTTCTTC
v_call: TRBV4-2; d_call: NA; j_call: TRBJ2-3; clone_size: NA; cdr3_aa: CASSISGTDTQYF; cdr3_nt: TGTGCCAGCAGCATAAGCGGCACAGATACGCAGTATTTT
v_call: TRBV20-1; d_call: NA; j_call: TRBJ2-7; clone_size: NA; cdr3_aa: CSNSVTGNYEQYF; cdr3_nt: TGCAGTAATTCCGTGACAGGAAACTACGAGCAGTACTTC
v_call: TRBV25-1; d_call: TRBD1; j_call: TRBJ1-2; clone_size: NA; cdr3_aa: CASSEPGTGEANYGHTF; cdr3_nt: TGTGCCAGCAGCGAACCCGGGACAGGGGAAGCTAACTATGGCCACACCTTC
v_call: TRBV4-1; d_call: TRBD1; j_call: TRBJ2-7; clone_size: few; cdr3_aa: CASSQVRGPDEQYF; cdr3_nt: TGCGCCAGCAGCCAAGTCAGGGGGCCCGACGAGCAGTACTTC
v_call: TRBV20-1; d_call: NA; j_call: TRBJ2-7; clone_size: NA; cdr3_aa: CSATPEGNYEQYF; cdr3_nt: TGCAGTGCTACCCCTGAAGGAAACTACGAGCAGTACTTC
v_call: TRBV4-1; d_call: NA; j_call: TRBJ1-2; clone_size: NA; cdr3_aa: CASSQVLSPTGNYGCTF; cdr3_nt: TGCGCCAGCAGCCAAGTACTGTCCCCGACAGGCAACTATGGCTGCACCTTC
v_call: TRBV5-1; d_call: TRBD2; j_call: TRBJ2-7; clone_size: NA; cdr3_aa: CASSLENIAGGPFRYNEQYF; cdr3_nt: TGCGCCAGCAGCTTGGAGAATATAGCGGGAGGACCTTTTCGGTACAACGAGCAGTACTTC
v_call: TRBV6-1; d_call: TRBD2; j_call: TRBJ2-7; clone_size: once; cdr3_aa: CASSERASGSDEQYF; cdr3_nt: TGTGCCAGCAGTGAACGGGCTAGCGGGAGCGACGAGCAGTACTTC
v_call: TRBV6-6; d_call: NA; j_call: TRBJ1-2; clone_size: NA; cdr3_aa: CASGRSGDYGYTF; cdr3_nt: TGTGCCAGCGGACGCAGTGGGGACTATGGCTACACCTTC
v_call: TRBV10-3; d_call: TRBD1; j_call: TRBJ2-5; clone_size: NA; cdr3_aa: CAISELGRGYDYEQYF; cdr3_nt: TGTGCCATCAGTGAGTTAGGCAGGGGGTATGATTATGAGCAGTACTTC
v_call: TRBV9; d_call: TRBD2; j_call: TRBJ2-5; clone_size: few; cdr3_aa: CASSVGPSGGPETQYF; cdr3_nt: TGTGCCAGCAGCGTAGGACCTAGCGGGGGCCCCGAGACCCAGTACTTC
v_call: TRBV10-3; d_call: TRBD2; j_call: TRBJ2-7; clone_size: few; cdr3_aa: CAISEWGLANEQYF; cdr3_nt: TGTGCCATCAGTGAGTGGGGACTAGCAAACGAGCAGTACTTC
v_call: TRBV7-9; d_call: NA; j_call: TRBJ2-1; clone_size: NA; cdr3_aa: CASSPRLVGYNEQFF; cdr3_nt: TGTGCCAGCAGCCCCCGCCTTGTAGGGTACAATGAGCAGTTCTTC
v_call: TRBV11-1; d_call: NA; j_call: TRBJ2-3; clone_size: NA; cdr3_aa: CASSLLRGRTDTQYF; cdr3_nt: TGTGCCAGCAGCTTATTACGGGGGCGCACAGATACGCAGTATTTT
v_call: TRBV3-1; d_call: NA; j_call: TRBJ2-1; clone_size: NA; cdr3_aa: CASSQSDRNEQFF; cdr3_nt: TGTGCCAGCAGCCAATCAGACCGCAATGAGCAGTTCTTC
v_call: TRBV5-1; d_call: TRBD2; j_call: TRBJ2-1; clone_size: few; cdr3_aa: CASSLATSGVYEQFF; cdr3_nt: TGCGCCAGCAGCTTGGCGACTAGCGGGGTATATGAGCAGTTCTTC
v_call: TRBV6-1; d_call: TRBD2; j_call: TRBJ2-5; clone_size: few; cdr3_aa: CASSVGTSGRTRKTQYF; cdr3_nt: TGTGCCAGCAGTGTGGGGACTAGCGGGAGAACTCGGAAGACCCAGTACTTC
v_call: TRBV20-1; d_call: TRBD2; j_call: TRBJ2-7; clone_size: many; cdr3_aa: CSAPVSGGSYEQYF; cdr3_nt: TGCAGTGCCCCCGTGTCGGGAGGCTCCTACGAGCAGTACTTC
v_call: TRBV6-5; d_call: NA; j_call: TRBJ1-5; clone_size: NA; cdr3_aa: CASSLSGGPHQPQHF; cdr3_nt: TGTGCCAGCAGCTTGAGCGGGGGACCGCATCAGCCCCAGCATTTT
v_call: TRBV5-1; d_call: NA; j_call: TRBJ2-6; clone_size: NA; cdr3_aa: CASSLPAGTASGANVLTF; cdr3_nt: TGCGCCAGCAGCTTACCCGCCGGGACGGCCTCTGGGGCCAACGTCCTGACTTTC
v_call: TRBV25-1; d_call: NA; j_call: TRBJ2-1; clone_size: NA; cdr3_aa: CASKWAGYEQFF; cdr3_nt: TGTGCCAGCAAGTGGGCGGGTTATGAGCAGTTCTTC
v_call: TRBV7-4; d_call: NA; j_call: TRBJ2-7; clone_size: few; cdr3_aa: CASTRAGDYNSYEQYF; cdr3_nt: TGTGCCAGCACCAGAGCGGGCGACTACAACTCCTACGAGCAGTACTTC
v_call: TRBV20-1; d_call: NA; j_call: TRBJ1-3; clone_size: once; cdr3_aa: CSARDGPRGMWDTIYF; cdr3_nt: TGCAGTGCTAGAGATGGCCCTAGGGGGATGTGGGACACCATATATTTT
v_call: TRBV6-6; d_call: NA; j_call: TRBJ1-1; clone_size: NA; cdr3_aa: CASSYSGDRPEAFF; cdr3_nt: TGTGCCAGCAGTTACTCGGGTGACAGACCTGAAGCTTTCTTT
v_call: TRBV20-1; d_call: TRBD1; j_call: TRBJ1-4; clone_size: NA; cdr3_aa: CSAYHSGTGAQAATNEKLFF; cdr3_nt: TGCAGTGCTTACCACTCCGGGACAGGGGCGCAGGCTGCAACTAATGAAAAACTGTTTTTT
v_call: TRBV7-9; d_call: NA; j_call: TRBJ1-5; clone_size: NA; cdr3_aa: CASSLGAGDSNQPQHF; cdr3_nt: TGTGCCAGCAGCTTAGGGGCAGGGGATAGCAATCAGCCCCAGCATTTT
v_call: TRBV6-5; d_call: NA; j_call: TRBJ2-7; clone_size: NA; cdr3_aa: CASSYGQGPCEQYF; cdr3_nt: TGTGCCAGCAGTTACGGGCAGGGGCCCTGCGAGCAGTACTTC
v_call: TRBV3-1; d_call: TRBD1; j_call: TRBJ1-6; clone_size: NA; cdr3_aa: CASSPHRDRAPYSPLHF; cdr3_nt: TGTGCCAGCAGCCCCCACCGGGACAGGGCCCCATATTCACCCCTCCACTTT
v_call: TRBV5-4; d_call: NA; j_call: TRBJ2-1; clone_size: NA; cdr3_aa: CASSLMYAGLPHNEQFF; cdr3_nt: TGTGCCTCCTCTCTCATGTATGCAGGCCTTCCTCACAATGAGCAGTTCTTC
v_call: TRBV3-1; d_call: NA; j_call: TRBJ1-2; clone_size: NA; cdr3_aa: CASSQVTSRGDYGYTF; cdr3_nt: TGTGCCAGCAGCCAAGTAACATCCCGGGGGGACTATGGCTACACCTTC
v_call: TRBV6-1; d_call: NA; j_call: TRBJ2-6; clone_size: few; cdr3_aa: CASSEVFGGTGANVLTF; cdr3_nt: TGTGCCAGCAGTGAAGTGTTTGGGGGAACTGGGGCCAACGTCCTGACTTTC
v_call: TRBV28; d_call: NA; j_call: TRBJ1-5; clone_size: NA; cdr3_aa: CASSSARSGSGQPQHF; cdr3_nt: TGTGCCAGCAGTTCCGCTAGGAGTGGATCGGGGCAGCCCCAGCATTTT
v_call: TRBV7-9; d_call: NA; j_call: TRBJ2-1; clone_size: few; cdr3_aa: CASSPVSRVDEQFF; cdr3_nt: TGTGCCAGCAGCCCCGTTAGCAGGGTCGATGAGCAGTTCTTC
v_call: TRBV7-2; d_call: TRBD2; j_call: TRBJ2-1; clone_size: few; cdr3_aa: CASSLVVRWGTSGSLDEQFF; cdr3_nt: TGTGCCAGCAGCTTAGTTGTGAGATGGGGGACTAGCGGGAGTTTGGATGAGCAGTTCTTC
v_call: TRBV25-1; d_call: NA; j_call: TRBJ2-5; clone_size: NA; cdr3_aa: CASSDMKTQYF; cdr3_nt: TGTGCCAGCAGTGACATGAAGACCCAGTACTTC
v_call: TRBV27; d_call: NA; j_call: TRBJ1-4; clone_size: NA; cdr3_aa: CASSFEGPNEKLFF; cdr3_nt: TGTGCCAGCAGTTTCGAGGGCCCTAATGAAAAACTGTTTTTT
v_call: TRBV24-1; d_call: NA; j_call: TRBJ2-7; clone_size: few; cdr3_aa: CATSDPPAGRSYEQYF; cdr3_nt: TGTGCCACCAGTGACCCACCCGCCGGCCGATCCTACGAGCAGTACTTC